This section outlines one T cell receptor (beta chain) sequence together with its context. This entry comes from a study of blood T cells in healthy people across ages. Study-level background: Template switching caught about one barcoded beta molecule for each two T cells.

Sample-barcoded 5' priming and a J-beta primer mix drove a second PCR of roughly 7 to 11 cycles. TCRdb itself ran the 5' RACE reads through MiXCR, one entry per CDR3 protein. The table lists approximately 800,000 distinct CDR3 sequences, about 26% of them singletons. The V gene end was trimmed by 4 bases and the J gene end by 4 bases; junction bases not matched to a gene: 1. Germline CDR1 is PRHDT and CDR2 is FYEKMQ (reference sequence). The CDR3 sequence is 13 residues long. This sample was also put to use in a study of T cells of mothers and their children.

V usage is TRBV13 and J usage is TRBJ2-4; 7 bases align to TRBD1. This clonotype originated in a boy aged 5-17 years in good health. Material: blood. DNA of the CDR3: TGTGCCAGCAGCTCGACAGGGAAAAACATTCAGTACTTC. Its translation: CASSSTGKNIQYF.